This T cell receptor (beta chain) was documented in a study of CD8+ T cells in alopecia areata. Study context: Treated patients swallowed 5 to 10 mg of oral tofacitinib twice daily.

The CDR3 loop spans 12 amino acids. Deletions cut 6 bases from V and 0 bases from J, with 2 bases between. Per the germline V gene, CDR1 is MNHEY and CDR2 is SVGAGI. Extraction of RNA preceded its reverse transcription into cDNA, which served as the sequencing template. The assay was immunoSEQ multiplex PCR, and TCRdb's table has in-frame clones only and misses some. The data show 70,000 or so clones, with 29% seen just once and about 15% held by the top ten. The treatment was: oral pan-JAK inhibitor, 5-10 mg twice daily. T lymphocytes (CD4+ and CD8+) were sorted from PBMCs. This chain connects TRBV6-5 to TRBJ2-2; D not resolved. Sequencing was performed on CD8+ T cells sorted from blood, taken at week 4, from a patient treated with tofacitinib. The receptor was isolated from a human donor with alopecia areata. This CDR3 reads CASRPNTGELFF. The CDR3 region has the DNA TGTGCCAGCAGACCGAACACCGGGGAGCTGTTTTTT.